These 21 T cell receptor beta chains share one sample of origin, sequenced in a study of beta chain features in type 1 diabetes. General study points: TCRB CDR3s were moderately but significantly shorter in Type 1 diabetes patients in all four CD4+ subsets.

The investigators reverse transcribed all of the isolated RNA, so they sequenced expressed TCRB transcripts. Profiled with immunoSEQ multiplex PCR; TCRdb holds only in-frame clones, not every one. The table includes some 120,000 clones, 17% detected once. These receptors lack a known antigen. The sample taken for sequencing was central memory CD4+ T cells from blood. The source is a man aged 18 to 30 with type 1 diabetes.

The V gene is TRBV30, the J gene TRBJ1-4; 8 positions match TRBD1. V shed 4 bases and J 7 bases; nucleotides not matched to a gene: 8. The CDR3 runs 14 residues. CDR1 and CDR2 from the germline V gene are GTSNPN and SVGIG (reference sequence). CDR3 in amino acids: CAWTGQGAGEKLFF. For the CDR3, the DNA is TGTGCCTGGACTGGTCAGGGGGCAGGTGAAAAACTGTTTTTT.

There are a few counts of this clone. V usage is TRBV7-2 and J usage is TRBJ1-5, with 7 bases fitting TRBD1. The ends lost 3 bases at V and 4 bases at J; junction bases unmatched: 3. This CDR3 comprises 14 residues. Germline V gene data show CDR1 as SGHTA and CDR2 as FQGNSA. DNA of the CDR3: TGTGCCAGCAGCTTTGGGACAGCTAATCAGCCCCAGCATTTT. Its protein product is CASSFGTANQPQHF.

This clone has more than one count but fewer than ten. The chain links TRBV18 to TRBJ2-5; weak D call: TRBD2 (5 bases). CDR1 KGHSH and CDR2 LQKENI come from the germline V gene. Deletions cut 0 bases from V and 2 bases from J, with 13 bases between. The CDR3 has 16 residues. CDR3 sequence reads: CASSPPRGSIQETQYF. DNA for the CDR3: TGTGCCAGCTCACCACCCCGTGGGAGTATACAAGAGACCCAGTACTTC.

The sample holds a few counts of this clone. The chain employs TRBV2 and TRBJ1-4, with TRBD1 as a possible D gene (6 bases). The CDR3 consists of 14 residues. The V gene lost 7 bases and the J gene lost 6 bases, with 15 bases spanning the gap. CDR1 and CDR2 from the germline V gene are SNHLY and FYNNEI. The CDR3 nucleotides are TGTGCCAGCAATTGGAGAGGGGGTGATGAAAAACTGTTTTTT. Protein product: CASNWRGGDEKLFF.

There are many counts of this clone. The CDR3 is CASSREWQSYEQYF. DNA for the CDR3: TGTGCCAGCAGTCGCGAGTGGCAATCCTACGAGCAGTACTTC. This rearrangement joins TRBV7-2 to TRBJ2-7; no clear D gene. V lost 6 bases and J 1 base, leaving 13 bases between the germline ends. This CDR3 region has 14 residues. Germline CDR1 reads SGHTA; CDR2 reads FQGNSA.

V is TRBV7-2 and J is TRBJ2-7; 8 nucleotides agree with TRBD1. Germline CDR1 and CDR2: SGHTA and FQGNSA. CDR3 length equals 15 residues. Losses at the gene ends were 1 base for V and 2 bases for J; bases not matched to a gene: 4. CDR3 amino acids: CASSLGDRYTYEQYF. The DNA of the CDR3 is TGTGCCAGCAGCTTAGGGGACAGGTACACCTACGAGCAGTACTTC.

This clone occurred many times. The gene calls are TRBV4-3 and TRBJ2-1, with D tentatively TRBD1 or TRBD2 (5 bases each). Germline loops: CDR1 LGHNA, CDR2 YSLEER. With 4 bases removed from V and 8 bases from J, the gap between germline ends came to 12 bases. CDR3 length: 13 amino acids. CDR3 amino acids: CASSRMQGDEQFF. The CDR3 DNA follows: TGCGCCAGCAGCCGCATGCAGGGAGATGAGCAGTTCTTC.

The chain carries TRBV29-1 and TRBJ1-6; 7 positions agree with TRBD1. Germline values: CDR1 SQVTM, CDR2 ANQGSEA. The CDR3 has 14 residues. Trimming at V came to 6 bases and at J to 9 bases, leaving 11 bases not matched to a gene. The CDR3 DNA is TGCAGCGTCGCTCAACAGGGGAGGGGTTCACCCCTCCACTTT. Its protein is CSVAQQGRGSPLHF.

This clone occurred a few times. This sequence joins TRBV6-5 and TRBJ1-4, with D hard to call. The CDR3 is made up of 15 amino acids. Germline V gives CDR1 MNHEY, CDR2 SVGAGI. V was shortened by 2 bases and J by 2 bases, with 9 bases between the two germline ends. The CDR3, as DNA: TGTGCCAGCAGTTACGAACTAGGGACTAATGAAAAACTGTTTTTT. The encoded protein is CASSYELGTNEKLFF.

This clone has a count of ten or more. The chain employs TRBV29-1 and TRBJ1-1; 9 bases line up with TRBD1. The germline V gene has CDR1 SQVTM and CDR2 ANQGSEA. The trim removed 6 bases at V and 11 bases at J, leaving 4 bases unmatched. This CDR3 contains 10 residues. CDR3 loop: CSVDRGRAFF. The CDR3 region has the DNA TGCAGCGTGGACAGGGGTAGGGCTTTCTTT.

The J gene is TRBJ2-1, the V gene TRBV2; 7 bases match TRBD2. CDR3 length: 14 amino acids. V shed 5 bases, J shed 9 bases, and the junction held 10 bases outside the gene matches. The germline V gene encodes CDR1 SNHLY and CDR2 FYNNEI. As DNA, the CDR3 is TGTGCCAGCAGTACTTTTAGGGAGGGGACTGAGCAGTTCTTC. Translated: CASSTFREGTEQFF.

The V call is TRBV4-3, the J call TRBJ2-2; either TRBD1 or TRBD2 may supply D (5 bases each). In germline, CDR1 is LGHNA, CDR2 YSLEER. CDR3 length equals 15 residues. Trimming took 2 bases from V and 4 from J, leaving 11 bases between them. CDR3 residues: CASSQQGRRTGELFF. In nucleotides, the CDR3 is TGCGCCAGCAGCCAACAGGGACGGCGCACCGGGGAGCTGTTTTTT.

The rearrangement uses TRBV9 and TRBJ2-1; D is unclear. V was cut by 7 bases and J by 5 bases, with 13 bases left in between. CDR3 length: 13 residues. CDR1 and CDR2 (germline): SGDLS, YYNGEE. CDR3: CASERGHNNEQFF. The CDR3 DNA follows: TGTGCCAGCGAAAGAGGTCACAACAATGAGCAGTTCTTC.

This clone was counted ten times or more. This chain links TRBV7-9 with TRBJ2-3, with D unresolved. V was trimmed by 3 bases and J by 4 bases, leaving 5 bases between them. Germline V gene lookup returns CDR1 SEHNR and CDR2 FQNEAQ (reference sequence). The CDR3 is 12 residues long. The DNA for the CDR3 is TGTGCCAGCAGCTTTAGGTCAGATACGCAGTATTTT. This gives the protein CASSFRSDTQYF. The full variable domain, in which reference TRBV7-9 and TRBJ2-3 provide the parts outside the CDR3, is DTGVSQNPRHKITKRGQNVTFRCDPISEHNRLYWYRQTLGQGPEFLTYFQNEAQLEKSRLLSDRFSAERPKGSFSTLEIQRTEQGDSAMYLCASSFRSDTQYFGPGTRLTVL.

The chain carries TRBV30 and TRBJ2-1; D gene ambiguous. CDR1 is GTSNPN, CDR2 SVGIG, per germline (reference sequence). This CDR3 is 13 amino acids long. V dropped 0 bases and J dropped 8 bases, with 11 bases sitting between them. The CDR3 DNA is TGTGCCTGGAGTGTAAAGATCGTAGATGAGCAGTTCTTC. Translating it yields CAWSVKIVDEQFF.

V usage is TRBV7-2 and J usage is TRBJ1-2; D may be TRBD1 (6 bases). The ends were cut back, 4 bases at V and 4 bases at J, with 13 bases in the middle. Germline-derived CDR1 and CDR2 are SGHTA and FQGNSA. CDR3 length: 14 residues. The CDR3 region is CASSSWTDLYGYTF. The CDR3 DNA reads as TGTGCCAGCAGCTCGTGGACAGACCTCTATGGCTACACCTTC.

This clone occurred a few times. The chain uses TRBV9 and TRBJ2-3; perhaps D is TRBD1 or TRBD2 (5 bases each). CDR3 length: 12 amino acids. Trimming shortened V by 2 bases and J by 8 bases, and 9 bases separated the two germline ends. Germline assignment: CDR1 SGDLS and CDR2 YYNGEE. The CDR3: CASSVGTGTQYF. DNA of the CDR3: TGTGCCAGCAGCGTTGGGACGGGTACGCAGTATTTT.

DNA for the CDR3: TGTGCCAGCAGCGTCTCTAGCGGGAGGGCCTTAGAGACCCAGTACTTC. Translation: CASSVSSGRALETQYF. This chain connects TRBV9 to TRBJ2-5; TRBD2 matches 12 bases. Germline CDR1 is SGDLS and CDR2 is YYNGEE. This CDR3 has 16 residues. With V trimmed by 2 bases and J by 4 bases, 6 bases remained unmatched.

The gene calls are TRBV7-9 and TRBJ2-3; TRBD2 aligns across 8 bases. The CDR3 covers 15 residues. The V and J ends lost 3 bases and 4 bases, in that order; junction bases with no gene match: 6. The V gene's germline CDR1 is SEHNR and CDR2 FQNEAQ (reference sequence). CDR3: CASSFKAGAADTQYF. CDR3 sequence (DNA): TGTGCCAGCAGCTTCAAAGCGGGAGCGGCAGATACGCAGTATTTT.

V usage is TRBV30 and J usage is TRBJ2-7, with 9 bases lining up with TRBD2. Germline V gene data show CDR1 as GTSNPN and CDR2 as SVGIG (reference sequence). CDR3 size: 14 residues. The junction had 10 bases not matched to a gene; V was cut back by 5 bases and J by 5 bases. The CDR3 region is CAWDGGLAANEQYF. CDR3 bases: TGTGCCTGGGATGGGGGACTAGCCGCGAACGAGCAGTACTTC.

This chain joins TRBV5-6 and TRBJ2-1, with 10 bases fitting TRBD1. Germline loops: CDR1 SGHDT, CDR2 YYEEEE. The CDR3 consists of 16 residues. The junction had 8 bases not matched to a gene; V was cut back by 2 bases and J by 6 bases. The CDR3 DNA is TGTGCCAGCAGCTTACCGGGACAGGGGTTTGGCAATGAGCAGTTCTTC. Its protein product is CASSLPGQGFGNEQFF. The full variable domain, with the rest looked up from reference TRBV5-6 and TRBJ2-1, is DAGVTQSPTHLIKTRGQQVTLRCSPKSGHDTVSWYQQALGQGPQFIFQYYEEEERQRGNFPDRFSGHQFPNYSSELNVNALLLGDSALYLCASSLPGQGFGNEQFFGPGTRLTVL.